The 28 T cell receptor beta chains in this list originate from one sample, sequenced in a study of blood T cells in healthy people across ages. The second PCR ran roughly 6 to 11 cycles with a sample-barcoded 5' primer and J-beta primers. TCRdb ran MiXCR on the 5' RACE reads and lists one entry per CDR3 protein. The table includes hundreds of thousands of distinct CDR3 sequences, about 30% detected once. Sequencing used blood. All receptors derive from a woman aged 80 or over in good health.

This chain connects TRBV12-3 or TRBV12-4 to TRBJ2-1, with TRBD2 matching over 9 bases. Unmatched junction bases numbered 23, after V lost 5 bases and J lost 9 bases. This CDR3 is 19 amino acids long. Here the CDR3 reads CASSPGGSGGPLTMSEQFF. DNA of the CDR3: TGTGCCAGCAGTCCAGGTGGTAGCGGGGGCCCCCTTACAATGAGTGAGCAGTTCTTC.

For this clonotype: A single base separates this from a much larger clone, so it may be a read error. The rearrangement links TRBV20-1 to TRBJ1-1, with a tentative D call TRBD1 (5 bases). V was trimmed by 3 bases and J by 6 bases, leaving 14 bases between them. This CDR3 has 13 residues. CDR1 and CDR2 from the germline V gene are DFQATT and SNEGSKA (reference sequence). In nucleotides, the CDR3 is TGCAGTGCTAGTACGACAGTGTCGTCTGAAGCTTTCTTT. It specifies CSASTTVSSEAFF.

This clonotype appeared a few times. The gene calls are TRBV30 and TRBJ2-5, with D unresolved. CDR1 and CDR2 from the germline V gene are GTSNPN and SVGIG (reference sequence). Trimming took 4 bases from V and 2 from J, leaving 17 bases between them. The CDR3 loop spans 15 amino acids. The CDR3 sequence is CAWKRYQVGQETQYF. CDR3 sequence (DNA): TGTGCCTGGAAGAGGTATCAAGTTGGACAAGAGACCCAGTACTTC. The whole variable domain, filled in from reference TRBV30 and TRBJ2-5, reads SQTIHQWPATLVQPVGSPLSLECTVEGTSNPNLYWYRQAAGRGLQLLFYSVGIGQISSEVPQNLSASRPQDRQFILSSKKLLLSDSGFYLCAWKRYQVGQETQYFGPGTRLLVL.

This clonotype showed up many times. V and J are TRBV3-1 and TRBJ2-3; D is tentatively TRBD1 or TRBD2 (7 bases each). The CDR3 is 16 residues long. The V gene's germline CDR1 is LGHDT and CDR2 YNNKEL (reference sequence). Between the trimmed V and J ends, which lost 0 bases and 2 bases, there was a span of 12 bases. The CDR3 sequence: CASSQDQGGPTDTQYF. The CDR3, as DNA: TGTGCCAGCAGCCAAGATCAGGGGGGGCCCACAGATACGCAGTATTTT.

This clonotype was detected ten times or more. V usage is TRBV4-2 and J usage is TRBJ1-2; D remains unclear. Per the germline V gene, CDR1 is LGHNA and CDR2 is YNFKEQ. The CDR3 extends over 15 amino acids. The germline V and J ends were trimmed by 0 bases and 0 bases, with 8 bases remaining between them. DNA for the CDR3: TGTGCCAGCAGCCAAGATGTGGACCCTAACTATGGCTACACCTTC. It is translated as CASSQDVDPNYGYTF.

Only one count was recorded for this clonotype. This chain joins TRBV12-3 or TRBV12-4 and TRBJ2-7; TRBD2 agrees at 12 bases. Judging by the DNA end, TRBJ2-5 fits better; the J call may be wrong. This CDR3 is built from 16 residues. Here the CDR3 reads CASSPLAGGPKETQYF. For the CDR3, the DNA is TGTGCCAGCAGTCCGCTAGCGGGAGGGCCGAAGGAGACCCAGTACTTC.

This clonotype has only a few counts. The chain combines TRBV5-1 with TRBJ2-1; TRBD2 agrees at 11 bases. The J call may be mistaken, given a closer DNA end match to TRBJ2-7. CDR1 and CDR2 from the germline V gene are SGHRS and YFSETQ. The CDR3 sequence is 16 residues long. CDR3 amino acids: CASSLSGGASYNEQYF. CDR3 bases: TGCGCCAGCAGCCTTAGCGGGGGGGCATCCTACAATGAGCAGTACTTC.

This clonotype was recorded at least ten times. The V gene is TRBV9, the J gene TRBJ1-6, with 10 bases aligning to TRBD1. The germline V gene encodes CDR1 SGDLS and CDR2 YYNGEE. The CDR3 runs to 17 residues. V trimming: 3 bases; J trimming: 5 bases; junction bases outside the gene matches: 8. Written as DNA, the CDR3 is TGTGCCAGCAGCGGAGGGGACAGGGGTTATGATAATTCACCCCTCCACTTT. Protein sequence: CASSGGDRGYDNSPLHF.

This clonotype was observed a handful of times. V gene TRBV6-1 combines with J gene TRBJ2-3, with TRBD2 as a possible D gene (5 bases). Trimming shortened V by 6 bases and J by 3 bases, and 19 bases separated the two germline ends. CDR1 is MNHNS and CDR2 is SASEGT in the germline V gene. The CDR3 totals 16 residues. The CDR3 loop is CASSRGMTTQTDTQYF. The DNA of the CDR3 is TGTGCCAGCAGCCGGGGTATGACCACTCAGACAGATACGCAGTATTTT.

In its sample, this clonotype was seen many times. This chain's CDR3 is CASSSHPGQGVSYEQYF. Written as DNA, the CDR3 is TGTGCCAGCAGCTCACACCCGGGACAGGGGGTCTCCTACGAGCAGTACTTC. This chain joins TRBV7-6 and TRBJ2-7, with 11 bases that match TRBD1. With V trimmed by 4 bases and J by 0 bases, 8 bases remained unmatched. Germline CDR1 SGHVS, CDR2 FNYEAQ. This CDR3 is 17 amino acids long.

CDR3 residues: CASSLVGGLEYEQYF. The CDR3 nucleotides are TGTGCCAGCAGCTTAGTGGGTGGTCTAGAGTACGAGCAGTACTTC. The chain has TRBV7-2 and TRBJ2-7, with D uncertain. V dropped 1 base and J dropped 4 bases, with 14 bases sitting between them. The CDR3 runs to 15 residues. Germline V gene lookup returns CDR1 SGHTA and CDR2 FQGNSA.

This clonotype has ten or more counts. The chain joins TRBV7-9 to TRBJ2-5, with 7 bases fitting TRBD1. The CDR3 totals 15 residues. Per the germline V gene, CDR1 is SEHNR and CDR2 is FQNEAQ (reference sequence). The trim removed 0 bases at V and 5 bases at J, leaving 6 bases unmatched. The CDR3 loop reads CASSLAGQVGETQYF. CDR3 coding DNA: TGTGCCAGCAGCTTAGCCGGACAGGTGGGGGAGACCCAGTACTTC. The full variable domain, completed using reference TRBV7-9 and TRBJ2-5, is DTGVSQNPRHKITKRGQNVTFRCDPISEHNRLYWYRQTLGQGPEFLTYFQNEAQLEKSRLLSDRFSAERPKGSFSTLEIQRTEQGDSAMYLCASSLAGQVGETQYFGPGTRLLVL.

This clonotype was counted at least ten times. The chain employs TRBV5-1 and TRBJ2-5; TRBD1 aligns across 11 bases. Germline V gives CDR1 SGHRS, CDR2 YFSETQ. After removal of 4 bases from V and 3 bases from J, the junction contained 2 bases not matched to a gene. The CDR3 is 14 amino acids. In nucleotides, the CDR3 is TGCGCCAGCAGCGGGGGACAGGGGGAAGAGACCCAGTACTTC. This codes for CASSGGQGEETQYF.

The J gene is TRBJ2-2, the V gene TRBV12-3 or TRBV12-4; D is uncertain. The V and J ends lost 7 bases and 4 bases respectively, with 19 bases between them. The CDR3 has 16 residues. The CDR3 region is CASTPIGPRSTGELFF. The DNA of the CDR3 is TGTGCCAGCACTCCCATCGGCCCTCGCAGCACCGGGGAGCTGTTTTTT.

Note on this clonotype: This may come from a read error, since a much larger clone is one base off. V usage is TRBV9 and J usage is TRBJ2-1; D uncertain. The assigned J gene may be wrong: the sequence end matches TRBJ2-7 better. CDR1 SGDLS and CDR2 YYNGEE come from the germline V gene. This CDR3 has 15 residues. The CDR3 region has the DNA TGTGCCAGCAGCGTAGAGGCTTCGACCTACAATGAGCAGTACTTC. It encodes CASSVEASTYNEQYF.

This clonotype was seen at least ten times. V usage is TRBV30 and J usage is TRBJ2-1, with 12 bases matching TRBD2. Germline CDR1 GTSNPN, CDR2 SVGIG (reference sequence). The CDR3 spans 15 residues. The CDR3 spells CAQGALAGGLNEQFF. CDR3 in DNA: TGTGCTCAAGGAGCCCTAGCGGGGGGGCTGAATGAGCAGTTCTTC.

This rearrangement joins TRBV5-5 to TRBJ1-1; no clear D. This CDR3 contains 14 residues. The V gene lost 5 bases and the J gene lost 1 base, with 12 bases spanning the gap. CDR1 is SGHKS and CDR2 is YYEKEE in the germline V gene (reference sequence). In DNA form, the CDR3 reads TGTGCCAGCAGTTCCGTCCGGGGGAACACTGAAGCTTTCTTT. Translation: CASSSVRGNTEAFF. Full variable domain (missing parts from reference TRBV5-5 and TRBJ1-1): DAGVTQSPTHLIKTRGQQVTLRCSPISGHKSVSWYQQVLGQGPQFIFQYYEKEERGRGNFPDRFSARQFPNYSSELNVNALLLGDSALYLCASSSVRGNTEAFFGQGTRLTVV.

This clonotype was seen ten or more times. The chain is built from TRBV7-7 and TRBJ2-1; 9 bases align to TRBD2. Trimming took 4 bases from V and 2 from J; bases not matched to a gene: 3. The germline V gene has CDR1 SSHAT and CDR2 FNYEAQ (reference sequence). This CDR3 has 15 amino acids. This CDR3 is CASSSRLAAYNEQFF. DNA for the CDR3: TGTGCCAGCAGCTCCCGACTAGCGGCCTACAATGAGCAGTTCTTC.

In its sample, this clonotype was seen many times. This rearrangement joins TRBV28 to TRBJ2-7; the D call may be TRBD1 or TRBD2 (6 bases each). The CDR3 covers 15 residues. V lost 5 bases, J lost 5 bases, and 19 bases lay in between. Germline CDR1 is MDHEN and CDR2 is SYDVKM. DNA of the CDR3: TGTGCCAGCAGTCCCCCCCTTGGGGGGCGCCACGAGCAGTACTTC. This gives the protein CASSPPLGGRHEQYF. Looking up the rest from reference TRBV28 and TRBJ2-7 gives the full variable domain: DVKVTQSSRYLVKRTGEKVFLECVQDMDHENMFWYRQDPGLGLRLIYFSYDVKMKEKGDIPEGYSVSREKKERFSLILESASTNQTSMYLCASSPPLGGRHEQYFGPGTRLTVT.

The genes are TRBV2 and TRBJ2-1; 10 nucleotides match TRBD1. The trim removed 4 bases at V and 10 bases at J, leaving 7 bases unmatched. There are 14 residues in the CDR3. CDR1 is SNHLY, CDR2 FYNNEI, per germline. The CDR3 DNA reads as TGTGCCAGCAGTGCCCGCGACAGGGGGCTCGAGCAGTTCTTC. Translated: CASSARDRGLEQFF.

V gene TRBV7-3 combines with J gene TRBJ1-1; D uncertain. The CDR3 consists of 13 residues. Germline V CDR1 and CDR2: SGHTA, FQGTGA. Trimming shortened V by 5 bases and J by 3 bases, and 10 bases separated the two germline ends. This CDR3 reads CASSPGGDTEAFF. The CDR3, as DNA: TGTGCCAGCAGCCCCGGTGGGGACACTGAAGCTTTCTTT.

The sample holds many counts of this clonotype. The rearrangement links TRBV3-1 to TRBJ1-2; D gene uncertain. Between the trimmed V and J ends, which lost 0 bases and 3 bases, there was a span of 2 bases. The germline V gene has CDR1 LGHDT and CDR2 YNNKEL (reference sequence). CDR3 length equals 12 residues. Here the CDR3 reads CASSQDHYGYTF. In nucleotides, the CDR3 is TGTGCCAGCAGCCAAGATCACTATGGCTACACCTTC.

This clonotype was counted ten times or more. The V call is TRBV7-9, the J call TRBJ1-6; 9 nucleotides line up with TRBD1. Trimming removed 5 bases from V and 10 bases from J; junction bases left unmatched: 12. CDR1 and CDR2 from the germline V gene are SEHNR and FQNEAQ (reference sequence). This CDR3 is built from 16 residues. The CDR3: CASSQPTGGLRSPLHF. The DNA for the CDR3 is TGTGCCAGCAGCCAACCGACAGGGGGGCTTAGGTCACCCCTCCACTTT.

On this clonotype itself: This clone may be a read error of a much larger clone one base away. The chain couples TRBV20-1 to TRBJ2-1, with D possibly matching TRBD1 (6 bases). CDR1 and CDR2 from the germline V gene are DFQATT and SNEGSKA (reference sequence). The germline V and J ends were trimmed by 5 bases and 7 bases, with 15 bases remaining between them. This CDR3 spans 13 amino acids. CDR3 coding DNA: TGCAGTGCTTTATGGACAGAATGGAATGAGCAGTTCTTC. Translating gives CSALWTEWNEQFF.

CDR3 in DNA: TGCGCCAGCAGGGCCGGGACTAGTTGGTACAATGAGCAGTTCTTC. This sequence encodes CASRAGTSWYNEQFF. The chain links TRBV5-1 to TRBJ2-1, with 8 bases identical to TRBD2. V trimming: 5 bases; J trimming: 4 bases; junction bases outside the gene matches: 8. The CDR3 contains 15 residues. The V gene's germline CDR1 is SGHRS and CDR2 YFSETQ.

This clonotype was detected many times. This chain links TRBV7-8 with TRBJ2-7, with D tentatively TRBD2 (7 bases). The ends were cut back, 2 bases at V and 7 bases at J, with 24 bases in the middle. The germline gives CDR1 SGHVS, CDR2 FQNEAQ. The CDR3 is 17 amino acids. CDR3 in amino acids: CASSLTGGWTVPREQYF. The CDR3, as DNA: TGTGCCAGCAGCTTAACGGGGGGCTGGACAGTGCCACGAGAGCAGTACTTC.

This clonotype came up many times. This chain connects TRBV20-1 to TRBJ2-1; 16 bases fit TRBD2. Germline V gene lookup returns CDR1 DFQATT and CDR2 SNEGSKA (reference sequence). This CDR3 spans 16 amino acids. The J segment lost 8 bases and the V segment lost 3 bases, leaving 7 bases of the junction unmatched. The CDR3 nucleotides read TGCAGTGCTAGGGGGACTAGCGGGGGGGCCTTATATGAGCAGTTCTTC. Amino acid sequence: CSARGTSGGALYEQFF.

Ten or more counts support this clonotype. The V gene is TRBV10-3, the J gene TRBJ2-3, with TRBD2 as a possible D gene (5 bases). Germline V gene data show CDR1 as ENHRY and CDR2 as SYGVKD. The V gene lost 3 bases and the J gene lost 2 bases, with 15 bases spanning the gap. The CDR3 runs 16 residues. CDR3 in amino acids: CAISDTGRGNTDTQYF. The DNA for the CDR3 is TGTGCCATCAGTGATACGGGTCGGGGTAACACAGATACGCAGTATTTT.